Listed below are T cell receptor beta chains from one sample, sequenced in a study of blood T cell repertoires in COVID-19. The method was immunoSEQ multiplex PCR; TCRdb's version includes in-frame clones alone and lacks a portion of them. The repertoire includes roughly 140,000 clones, around nine tenths of them detected once, and less than 6.5% sits in the top ten. The sample consisted of peripheral blood. Receptor source: a human donor in a cohort sampled during active COVID-19. CDR3s include the opening cysteine and the closing phenylalanine or tryptophan. Each record gives: clone size, V gene, J gene, CDR3 protein. A row's size may be missing; if present it is once, few, many or a size class.

-	TRBV5-8	TRBJ2-1	CASKKGSFSYNEQFF
-	TRBV6-5	TRBJ2-7	CASSYSEGLTVQYF
-	TRBV28	TRBJ2-7	CASSFSRVSYEQYF
-	TRBV5-4	TRBJ2-2	CASSSGQNTGELFF
-	TRBV19	TRBJ1-5	CASSKDRGRLEPQHF
-	TRBV5-6	TRBJ2-3	CASSFRGGGDTQYF
-	TRBV3-1/TRBV3-2	TRBJ2-1	CASSGTAQTRGEQFF
few	TRBV3-1/TRBV3-2	TRBJ2-7	CASSQTGGSSYEQYF
once	TRBV2	TRBJ2-1	CASTLVGVINEQFF
once	TRBV5-5	TRBJ1-4	CASRQTGLNEKLFF
-	TRBV18	TRBJ2-3	CASSPPRTGPDTQYF
-	TRBV13	TRBJ2-1	CASSSIENRENSYNEQFF
-	TRBV5-5	TRBJ2-5	CASSLREIKTQYF
-	TRBV6-5	TRBJ2-7	CASGTGHEQYF
-	TRBV11-2	TRBJ2-3	CASSLLAGSDTQYF
-	TRBV2	TRBJ2-7	CASSRATGGGDSYEQYF
-	TRBV6-6	TRBJ1-1	CASSYSSRVTAFF
-	TRBV7-9	TRBJ2-3	CASSLVWDRGLDTQYF